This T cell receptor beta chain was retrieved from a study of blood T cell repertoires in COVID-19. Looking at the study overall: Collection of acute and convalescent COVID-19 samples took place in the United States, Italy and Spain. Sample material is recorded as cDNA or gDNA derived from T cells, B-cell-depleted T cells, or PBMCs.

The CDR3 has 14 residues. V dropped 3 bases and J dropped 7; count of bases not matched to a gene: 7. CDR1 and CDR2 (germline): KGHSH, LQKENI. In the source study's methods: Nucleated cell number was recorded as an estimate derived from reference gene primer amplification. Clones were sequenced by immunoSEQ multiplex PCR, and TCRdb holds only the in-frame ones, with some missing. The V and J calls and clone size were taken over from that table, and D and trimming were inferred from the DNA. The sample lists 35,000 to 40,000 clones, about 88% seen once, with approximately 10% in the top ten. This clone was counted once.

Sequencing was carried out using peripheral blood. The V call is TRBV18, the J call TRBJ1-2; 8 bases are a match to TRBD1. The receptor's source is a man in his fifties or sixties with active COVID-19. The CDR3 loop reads CASSPNDRGSGYTF. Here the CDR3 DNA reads TGTGCCAGCTCACCTAACGACAGGGGCAGTGGCTACACCTTC. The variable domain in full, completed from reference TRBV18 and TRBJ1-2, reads NAGVMQNPRHLVRRRGQEARLRCSPMKGHSHVYWYRQLPEEGLKFMVYLQKENIIDESGMPKERFSAEFPKEGPSILRIQQVVRGDSAAYFCASSPNDRGSGYTFGSGTRLTVV.